This TCR beta chain was identified during a study of blood T cell repertoires in COVID-19. For the study at large: Material from acute and convalescent COVID-19 was sourced from the United States, Italy and Spain. PBMCs, B-cell-depleted T cells, or T cells provided the cDNA or gDNA that made up the material.

In the authors' workflow: Quantification of nucleated cells was approximated via reference gene primer amplification. Repertoires were generated with immunoSEQ multiplex PCR, while TCRdb's copy carries only in-frame clones and drops some. The V and J calls and the clone size are those of that table, but D and trimming were determined from the DNA. The sample includes some 210,000 clones, 75% to 90% of them seen just once. CDR1 and CDR2 from the germline V gene are MDHEN and SYDVKM. The length of the CDR3 is 14 residues. The V and J ends lost 6 bases and 7 bases respectively, with 15 bases between them.

The sequenced sample was peripheral blood. This receptor was obtained from a man in his fifties or sixties who had recovered from COVID-19. The chain is built from TRBV28 and TRBJ1-4; TRBD1 might be the D (6 bases). The CDR3 DNA reads TGTGCCAGCAGAATACCAGGGGCGGGTGAAAAACTGTTTTTT. It yields the protein CASRIPGAGEKLFF.